Shown below are 4 T cell receptor beta chains from a single sample sequenced in a study of blood T cell repertoires in COVID-19. The method was immunoSEQ multiplex PCR; TCRdb's version includes in-frame clones alone and lacks a portion of them. The profile shows around 140,000 clones, around 80% of them singletons. Sample: PBMCs or T cells enriched from blood (not recorded which). The receptors derive from a woman in her forties or fifties who had recovered from COVID-19.

The V and J genes are TRBV1 and TRBJ2-3; the D call of TRBD2 is as the table states it, not checked on the DNA. TRBV1 is designated a pseudogene. The CDR3 totals 19 residues. In DNA, the CDR3 is TGCACCAGCAGCCGACTTCCTCGTAGCGGGGGGGCGGCGACAGATACGCAGTATTTT. Amino acids: CTSSRLPRSGGAATDTQYF.

The chain links TRBV15 to TRBJ2-7; 11 nucleotides line up with TRBD1. The CDR3 totals 17 residues. Germline V CDR1 and CDR2: LNHNV, YYDKDF (reference sequence). V lost 4 bases to trimming and J lost 7 bases; unmatched junction nucleotides: 15. The CDR3 region is CATSTSRTGTGGREQYF. CDR3 DNA sequence: TGTGCCACCAGCACCTCAAGAACCGGGACAGGGGGACGGGAGCAGTACTTC.

The chain combines TRBV14 with TRBJ2-1; D is perhaps TRBD1 (6 bases). The CDR3 length is 12 residues. V shed 4 bases and J shed 12 bases, with 13 bases lying between them. CDR1 and CDR2 (germline): SGHDN, FVKESK. This CDR3 reads CASSLGQSVQFF. The CDR3 DNA reads as TGTGCCAGCAGCCTAGGACAGTCTGTGCAGTTCTTC.

This chain uses TRBV5-1 with TRBJ1-1; weak D call: TRBD1 (5 bases). Germline V gives CDR1 SGHRS, CDR2 YFSETQ. Trimming removed 6 bases at V and 1 base at J, with 10 bases between. The CDR3 consists of 13 residues. Here the CDR3 DNA reads TGCGCCAGCAAGACAGCCCAGAACACTGAAGCTTTCTTT. Protein: CASKTAQNTEAFF. Variable domain in full (rest from reference TRBV5-1 and TRBJ1-1): KAGVTQTPRYLIKTRGQQVTLSCSPISGHRSVSWYQQTPGQGLQFLFEYFSETQRNKGNFPGRFSGRQFSNSRSEMNVSTLELGDSALYLCASKTAQNTEAFFGQGTRLTVV.